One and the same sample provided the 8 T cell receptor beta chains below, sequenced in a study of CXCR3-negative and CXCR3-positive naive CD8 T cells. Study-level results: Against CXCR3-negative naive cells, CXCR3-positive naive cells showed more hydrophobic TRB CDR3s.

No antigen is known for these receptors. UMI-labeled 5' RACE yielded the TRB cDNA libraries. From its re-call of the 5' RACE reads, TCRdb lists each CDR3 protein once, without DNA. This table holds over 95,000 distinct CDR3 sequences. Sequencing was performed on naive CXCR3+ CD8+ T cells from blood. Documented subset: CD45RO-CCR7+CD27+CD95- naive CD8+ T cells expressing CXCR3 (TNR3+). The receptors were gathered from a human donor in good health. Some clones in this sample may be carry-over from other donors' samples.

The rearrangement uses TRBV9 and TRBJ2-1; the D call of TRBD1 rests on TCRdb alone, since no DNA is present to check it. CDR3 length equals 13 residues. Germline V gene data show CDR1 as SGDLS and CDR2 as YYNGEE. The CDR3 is CASSPPTASEQFF.

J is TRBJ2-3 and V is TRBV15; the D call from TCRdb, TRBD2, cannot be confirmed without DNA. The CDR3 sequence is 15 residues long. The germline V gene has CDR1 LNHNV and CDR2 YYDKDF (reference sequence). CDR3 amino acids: CATSRAGLITDTQYF. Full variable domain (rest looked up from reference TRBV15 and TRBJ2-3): DAMVIQNPRYQVTQFGKPVTLSCSQTLNHNVMYWYQQKSSQAPKLLFHYYDKDFNNEADTPDNFQSRRPNTSFCFLDIRSPGLGDTAMYLCATSRAGLITDTQYFGPGTRLTVL.

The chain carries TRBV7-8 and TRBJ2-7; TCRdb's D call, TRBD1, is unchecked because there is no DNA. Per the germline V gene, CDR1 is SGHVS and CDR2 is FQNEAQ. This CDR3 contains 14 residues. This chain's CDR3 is CASSWGSQTGEQYF. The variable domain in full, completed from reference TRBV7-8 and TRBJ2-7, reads GAGVSQSPRYKVAKRGQDVALRCDPISGHVSLFWYQQALGQGPEFLTYFQNEAQLDKSGLPSDRFFAERPEGSVSTLKIQRTQQEDSAVYLCASSWGSQTGEQYFGPGTRLTVT.

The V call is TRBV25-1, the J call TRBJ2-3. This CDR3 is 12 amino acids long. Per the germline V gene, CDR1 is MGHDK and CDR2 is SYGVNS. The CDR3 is CASMDGTDTQYF. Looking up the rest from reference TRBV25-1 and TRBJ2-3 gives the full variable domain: EADIYQTPRYLVIGTGKKITLECSQTMGHDKMYWYQQDPGMELHLIHYSYGVNSTEKGDLSSESTVSRIRTEHFPLTLESARPSHTSQYLCASMDGTDTQYFGPGTRLTVL.

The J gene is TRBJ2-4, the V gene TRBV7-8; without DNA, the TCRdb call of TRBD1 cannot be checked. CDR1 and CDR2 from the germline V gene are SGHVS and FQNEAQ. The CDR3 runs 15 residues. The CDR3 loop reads CASSSDRWGENIQYF. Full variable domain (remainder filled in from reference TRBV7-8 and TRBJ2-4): GAGVSQSPRYKVAKRGQDVALRCDPISGHVSLFWYQQALGQGPEFLTYFQNEAQLDKSGLPSDRFFAERPEGSVSTLKIQRTQQEDSAVYLCASSSDRWGENIQYFGAGTRLSVL.

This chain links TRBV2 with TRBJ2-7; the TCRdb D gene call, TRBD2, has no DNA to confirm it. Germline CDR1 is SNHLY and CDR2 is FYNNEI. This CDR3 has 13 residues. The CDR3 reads CASFGRDSYEQYF. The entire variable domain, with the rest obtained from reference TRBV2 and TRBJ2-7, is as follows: EPEVTQTPSHQVTQMGQEVILRCVPISNHLYFYWYRQILGQKVEFLVSFYNNEISEKSEIFDDQFSVERPDGSNFTLKIRSTKLEDSAMYFCASFGRDSYEQYFGPGTRLTVT.

CDR3 loop: CASSLGGGYNEQFF. V is TRBV6-6 and J is TRBJ2-1; the D call of TRBD2 rests on TCRdb alone, since no DNA is present to check it. Germline V gives CDR1 MNHNY, CDR2 SVGAGI (reference sequence). The CDR3 totals 14 residues.

CDR3 sequence reads: CASSYLPGAYTEAFF. The V gene is TRBV19, the J gene TRBJ1-1; TCRdb outputs TRBD1, but without DNA this stays unchecked. This CDR3 is built from 15 residues. In germline, CDR1 is LNHDA, CDR2 SQIVND (reference sequence).